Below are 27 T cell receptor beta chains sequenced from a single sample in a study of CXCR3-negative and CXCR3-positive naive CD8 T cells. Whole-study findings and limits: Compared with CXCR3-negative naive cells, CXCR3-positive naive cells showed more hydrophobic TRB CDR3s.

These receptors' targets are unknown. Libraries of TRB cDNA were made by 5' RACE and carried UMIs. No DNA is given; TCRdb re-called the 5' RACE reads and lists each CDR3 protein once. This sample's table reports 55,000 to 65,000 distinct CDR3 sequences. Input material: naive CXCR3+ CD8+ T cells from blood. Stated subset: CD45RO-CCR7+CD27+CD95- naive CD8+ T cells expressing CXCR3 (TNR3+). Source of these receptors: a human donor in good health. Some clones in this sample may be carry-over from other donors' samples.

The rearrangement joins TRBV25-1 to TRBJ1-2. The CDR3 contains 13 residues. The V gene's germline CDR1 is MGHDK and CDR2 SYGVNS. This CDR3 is CASSVGLFYGYTF.

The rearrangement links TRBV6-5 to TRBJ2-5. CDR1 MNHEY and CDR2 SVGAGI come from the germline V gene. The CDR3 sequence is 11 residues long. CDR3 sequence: CASSTSETQYF.

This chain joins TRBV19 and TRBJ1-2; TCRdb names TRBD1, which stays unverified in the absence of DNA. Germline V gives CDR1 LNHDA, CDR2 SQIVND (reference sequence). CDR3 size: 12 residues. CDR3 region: CASTPGGYGYTF.

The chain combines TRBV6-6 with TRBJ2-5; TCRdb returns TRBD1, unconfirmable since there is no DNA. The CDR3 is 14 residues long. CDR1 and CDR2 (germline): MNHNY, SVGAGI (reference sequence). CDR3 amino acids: CASSRGQRQETQYF.

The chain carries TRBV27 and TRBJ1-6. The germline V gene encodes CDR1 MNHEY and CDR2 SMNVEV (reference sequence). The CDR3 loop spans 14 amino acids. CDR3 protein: CASSLVTVQSPLHF.

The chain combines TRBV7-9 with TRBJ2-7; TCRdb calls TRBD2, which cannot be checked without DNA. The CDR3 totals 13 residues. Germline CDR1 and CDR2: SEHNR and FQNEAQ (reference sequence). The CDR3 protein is CASSFSTSHEQYF.

CDR3 sequence reads: CSARDKDRNYNYGYTF. The V call is TRBV20-1, the J call TRBJ1-2; without DNA, the TCRdb call of TRBD1 cannot be checked. The V gene's germline CDR1 is DFQATT and CDR2 SNEGSKA (reference sequence). The CDR3 has 16 residues.

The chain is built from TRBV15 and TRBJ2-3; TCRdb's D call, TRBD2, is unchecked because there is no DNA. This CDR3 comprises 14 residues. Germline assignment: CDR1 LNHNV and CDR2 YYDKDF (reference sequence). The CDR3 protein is CATSPHSGGDTQYF.

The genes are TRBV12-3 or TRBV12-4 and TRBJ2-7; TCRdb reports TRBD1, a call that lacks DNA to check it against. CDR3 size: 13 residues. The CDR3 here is CASSATGNHEQYF.

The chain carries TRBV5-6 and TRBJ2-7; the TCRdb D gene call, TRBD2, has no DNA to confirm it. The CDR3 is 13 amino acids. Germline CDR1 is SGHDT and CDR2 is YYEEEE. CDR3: CASSPRLAYEQYF.

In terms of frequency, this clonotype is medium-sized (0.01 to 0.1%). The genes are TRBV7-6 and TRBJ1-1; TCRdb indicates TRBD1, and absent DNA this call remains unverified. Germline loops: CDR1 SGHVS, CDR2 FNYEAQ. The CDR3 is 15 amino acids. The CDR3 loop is CASSLEGGLGTEAFF.

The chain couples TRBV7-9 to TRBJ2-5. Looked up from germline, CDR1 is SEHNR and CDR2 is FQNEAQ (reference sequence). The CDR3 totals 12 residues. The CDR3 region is CASSLSFETQYF.

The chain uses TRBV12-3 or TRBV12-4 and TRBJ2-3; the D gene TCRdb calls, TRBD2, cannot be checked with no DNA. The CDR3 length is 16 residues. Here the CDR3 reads CASSFRRVPSTDTQYF.

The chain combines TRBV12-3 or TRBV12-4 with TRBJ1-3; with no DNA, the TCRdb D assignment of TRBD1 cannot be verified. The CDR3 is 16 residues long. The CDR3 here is CASSPYRAFSGNTIYF.

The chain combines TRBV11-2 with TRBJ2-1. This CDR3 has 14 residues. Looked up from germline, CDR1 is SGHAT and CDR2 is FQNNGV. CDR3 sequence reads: CASNLDSSYNEQFF.

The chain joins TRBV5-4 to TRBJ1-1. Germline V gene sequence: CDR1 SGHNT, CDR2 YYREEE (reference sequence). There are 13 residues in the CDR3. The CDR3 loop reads CASSFTENTEAFF.

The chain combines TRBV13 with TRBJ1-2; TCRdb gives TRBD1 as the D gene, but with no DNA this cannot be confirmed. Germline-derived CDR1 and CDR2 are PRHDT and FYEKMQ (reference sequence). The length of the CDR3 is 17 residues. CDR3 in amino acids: CASSLVASGQANYGYTF. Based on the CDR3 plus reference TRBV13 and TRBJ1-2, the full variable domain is AAGVIQSPRHLIKEKRETATLKCYPIPRHDTVYWYQQGPGQDPQFLISFYEKMQSDKGSIPDRFSAQQFSDYHSELNMSSLELGDSALYFCASSLVASGQANYGYTFGSGTRLTVV.

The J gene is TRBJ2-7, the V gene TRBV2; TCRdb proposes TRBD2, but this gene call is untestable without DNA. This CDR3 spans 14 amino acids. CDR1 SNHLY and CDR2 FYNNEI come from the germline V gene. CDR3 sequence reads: CASNAGGQYYEQYF.

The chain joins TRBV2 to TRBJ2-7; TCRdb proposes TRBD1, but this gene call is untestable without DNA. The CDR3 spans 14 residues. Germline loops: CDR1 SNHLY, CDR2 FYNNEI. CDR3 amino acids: CASRGWGRDYEQYF.

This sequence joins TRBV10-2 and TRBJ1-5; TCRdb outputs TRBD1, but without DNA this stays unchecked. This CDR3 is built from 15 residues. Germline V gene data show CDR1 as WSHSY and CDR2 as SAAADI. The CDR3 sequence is CASSESDRPHQPQHF.

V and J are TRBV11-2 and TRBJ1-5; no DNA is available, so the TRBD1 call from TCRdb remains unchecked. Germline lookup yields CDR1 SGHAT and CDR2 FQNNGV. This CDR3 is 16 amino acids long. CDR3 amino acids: CASSLGTGWSNQPQHF.

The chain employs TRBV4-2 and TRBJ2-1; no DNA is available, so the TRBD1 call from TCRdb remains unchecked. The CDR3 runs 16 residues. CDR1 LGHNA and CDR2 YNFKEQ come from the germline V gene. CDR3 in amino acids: CASSQEWGMGPNEQFF.

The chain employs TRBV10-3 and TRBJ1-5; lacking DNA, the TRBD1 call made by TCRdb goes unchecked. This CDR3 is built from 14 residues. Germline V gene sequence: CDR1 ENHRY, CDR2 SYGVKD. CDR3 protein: CAISEGGPNQPQHF.

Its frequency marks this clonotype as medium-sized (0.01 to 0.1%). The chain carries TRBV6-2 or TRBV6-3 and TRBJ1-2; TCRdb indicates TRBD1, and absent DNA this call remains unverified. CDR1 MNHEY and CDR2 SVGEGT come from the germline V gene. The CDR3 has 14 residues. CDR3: CASSPYGTTYGYTF.

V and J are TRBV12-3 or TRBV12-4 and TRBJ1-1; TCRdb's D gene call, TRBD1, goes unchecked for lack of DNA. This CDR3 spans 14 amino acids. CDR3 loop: CASSPPDRETEAFF.

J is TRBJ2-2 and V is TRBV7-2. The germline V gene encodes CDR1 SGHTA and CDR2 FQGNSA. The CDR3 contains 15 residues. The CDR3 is CASSFMGSPGGELFF.

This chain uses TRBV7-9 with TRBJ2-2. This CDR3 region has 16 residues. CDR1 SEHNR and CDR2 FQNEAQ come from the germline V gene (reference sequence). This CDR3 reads CASREGIGSNTGELFF. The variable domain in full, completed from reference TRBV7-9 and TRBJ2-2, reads DTGVSQNPRHKITKRGQNVTFRCDPISEHNRLYWYRQTLGQGPEFLTYFQNEAQLEKSRLLSDRFSAERPKGSFSTLEIQRTEQGDSAMYLCASREGIGSNTGELFFGEGSRLTVL.